In terms of frequency, the clone carrying this T cell receptor beta chain is medium-sized. Its antigen is undetermined. 10X single-cell V(D)J and 5' gene-expression libraries profiled CSF cells. TCRdb reprocessed the 10x single-cell sequencing reads and reports one entry per CDR3 protein, with no DNA. In all, the sample yields more than 950 distinct CDR3 sequences. Every participant was in good physical condition without acute infectious disease. The CDR3 is 16 amino acids. CDR1 is LGHDT, CDR2 YNNKEL, per germline (reference sequence). This record comes from a study of CD8 T cells in cerebrospinal fluid in Alzheimer's disease. Study-level results: The largest CSF clone was proportionally bigger in mild cognitive impairment or Alzheimer's disease than controls. Versus healthy subjects, Alzheimer's patients more often had clones of at least 3%.

J is TRBJ2-1 and V is TRBV3-1; lacking DNA, the TRBD2 call made by TCRdb goes unchecked. The receptor was isolated from a human donor in good health. Sequencing input: cerebrospinal fluid. CDR3 protein: CASSQVVGGPFYEQFF.